This entry features one T cell receptor (beta chain) sequence. Only a few counts were recorded for this clonotype. Its antigen has not been determined. Base-call qualities are not available, and no considerably larger clone is one nucleotide away. Cut back by 1 base and 1 base, the V and J ends lie 4 bases apart. The CDR3 sequence holds 13 residues, the cysteine and phenylalanine included. This entry keeps only the CDR3 DNA: 39 bases, framed from base 1. RNA was extracted with the RNeasy kit and roughly 0.5 to 1 ug was reverse transcribed using random hexamers. The immunoSEQ multiplex PCR assay, which covers 54 Vbeta and 13 Jbeta segments, was used to amplify TCR beta CDR3 regions. PCR amplification bias was corrected by using a synthetic template baseline for primer optimization and computational correction. For the original study's pipeline: Reads were annotated to V, D and J genes according to IMGT and were analyzed with immunoSEQ Analyzer, with only productive sequences retained. Clonality was computed as one minus Shannon entropy normalized by log2 of the number of productive unique sequences. For each patient and control, public and private clones were evaluated among the 100 most prevalent clones. Susac-specific clones were defined as absent from healthy and MS cohorts, over a thousand published viral clones and other ImmuneACCESS disease sequences. Using fastp at Q25 and MiXCR, TCRdb reprocessed the public reads and kept productive beta chains. Each entry merges the rows of one CDR3 protein and shows their most common DNA and genes. V and J calls and clone size were set by TCRdb, not the authors. The sample contains approximately 190,000 distinct CDR3 sequences, 95% of them found a single time. Approximately 0.1% of the sample belongs to the ten largest clones.

The sample belongs to a study of CD8 T cells in Susac syndrome (dated by TCRdb to about 2019). Concerning the study at large: Of the Susac syndrome patients who were sequenced, 8 or 9 were in clinical remission while six had clinically active disease. At the time of blood withdrawal, Susac syndrome patients were either therapy-naive, taking corticosteroids (with some also receiving IVIg), or on IVIg alone. Whether CD8+ T cell activation and differentiation in Susac syndrome was antigen driven was tested using repertoire sequencing.

High-throughput TCR beta sequencing profiled peripheral blood CD8+ and CD4+ T cells from healthy donors, Susac syndrome patients and multiple sclerosis patients. The Susac syndrome patients fulfilled recently defined diagnostic criteria for definite or probable disease. Bulk CD8+ and CD4+ T cells were purified by magnetic negative isolation, whereas CD8+ TEMRA cells were enriched by FACS. Blood was collected in EDTA tubes and processed within 24 hours, with PBMCs isolated through density gradient centrifugation. PBMCs intended for TCR sequencing were frozen in liquid nitrogen and were later thawed in a 37 degrees C water bath. Purity of sorted or isolated CD4+, CD8+ and CD8+ TEMRA cells was at least 90%. On the study overall, not on this receptor specifically: The CD4+ T cell repertoire of patients with Susac syndrome showed no detectable clonal expansion. The number of individuals in the TCR sequencing and HLA analysis was recognized as being relatively small.

The rearrangement joined TRBV12-3 or TRBV12-4 to TRBJ1-1; the D gene is not confidently resolved. The source is a human donor with Susac syndrome. Sequenced material: CD4+ T cells from PBMCs. The CDR3 region has the sequence CASSLVGNTEAFF. The DNA sequence is TGTGCCAGCAGTTTAGTTGGGAACACTGAAGCTTTCTTT.